Shown below are 7 T cell receptor beta chains from a single sample sequenced in a study of OX40 agonist ivuxolimab in advanced cancers. The protocol used for the library was the immunoSEQ multiplex PCR assay. TCRdb obtained this table from immuneACCESS and retained in-frame rearrangements with V and J assigned. These tables miss some clones; where compared with another copy, unresolved V genes account for less than half of the shortfall, and the remainder is unexplained. This sample is represented by some 66,000 clones; around 87% of them were singletons. The ten largest clones add up to 0.38% of the sample. The sample in question was CD4+ or CD8+ T cells sorted from blood, obtained in a trial of the OX40 agonist ivuxolimab. Receptor source: an adult with an advanced solid tumor such as melanoma, head and neck, liver or kidney cancer.

The V and J genes are TRBV11-2 and TRBJ1-5; D is perhaps TRBD1 (6 bases). CDR1 and CDR2 (germline): SGHAT, FQNNGV. CDR3 length: 18 residues. Trimming pared 1 base from V and 2 bases from J, leaving 18 bases between. CDR3 nucleotides: TGTGCCAGCAGCTTAGGAGCATCGGGGGGGCGCGGCAATCAGCCCCAGCATTTT. Amino acids: CASSLGASGGRGNQPQHF.

The rearrangement links TRBV10-1 to TRBJ2-2, with TRBD2 matching 9 bases. Per the germline V gene, CDR1 is WNHNN and CDR2 is SYGVQD (reference sequence). This CDR3 is built from 17 residues. J gave up 0 bases and V 6 bases, and 8 bases lay outside the gene matches. The CDR3 coding sequence is TGCGCCAGCAGCTTTAGCGGGGGATTAACGAACACCGGGGAGCTGTTTTTT. Translation gives CASSFSGGLTNTGELFF.

The V call is TRBV2, the J call TRBJ2-7; D not certain. This CDR3 region has 14 residues. V was pared by 1 base and J by 2 bases, with 9 bases between. Germline V gives CDR1 SNHLY, CDR2 FYNNEI. CDR3 nucleotides: TGTGCCAGCAGTGAAGGGCATTCCACCTACGAGCAGTACTTC. Protein sequence: CASSEGHSTYEQYF.

There are a few counts of this clone. This chain uses TRBV5-1 with TRBJ2-1; 9 positions match TRBD2. Germline CDR1 reads SGHRS; CDR2 reads YFSETQ. V dropped 3 bases and J dropped 5; count of bases not matched to a gene: 3. This CDR3 has 14 amino acids. CDR3 sequence reads: CASSSGLAHNEQFF. The CDR3 bases are TGCGCCAGCAGCTCGGGACTAGCCCACAATGAGCAGTTCTTC.

The chain carries TRBV5-5 and TRBJ1-1; tentative D call: TRBD1 (6 bases). The CDR3 spans 13 residues. Germline V gene data show CDR1 as SGHKS and CDR2 as YYEKEE (reference sequence). The V end lost 0 bases, the J end lost 4 bases, and 7 bases lay between the germline ends. The CDR3 region has the DNA TGTGCCAGCAGCTTGGACAGGGCCACTGAAGCTTTCTTT. As protein: CASSLDRATEAFF.

The CDR3 sequence: CASSPNSGDTQYF. CDR3 coding DNA: TGTGCCAGCAGCCCTAACTCTGGAGATACGCAGTATTTT. The V call is TRBV5-4, the J call TRBJ2-3; the D is unclear. Germline V gene data show CDR1 as SGHNT and CDR2 as YYREEE (reference sequence). Between the trimmed V and J ends, which lost 4 bases and 5 bases, there was a span of 11 bases. The CDR3 is 13 residues long.

This clone was seen a few times. This chain connects TRBV6-1 to TRBJ2-5, with a possible D match to TRBD1 (5 bases). The CDR3 has 17 residues. Germline values: CDR1 MNHNS, CDR2 SASEGT. V lost 2 bases to trimming and J lost 4 bases, with 20 bases between them. CDR3 sequence reads: CASSETLPGSYGETQYF. In DNA form, the CDR3 reads TGTGCCAGCAGTGAAACCCTGCCAGGGTCCTATGGAGAGACCCAGTACTTC.